The T cell receptor beta chain under discussion was sequenced for a study of T cells after yellow fever vaccination. On the study more broadly: Researchers used SMART-Seq v4 Ultra Low Input to prepare fractions that had low cell numbers.

TCRdb re-called the 5' RACE reads through MiXCR, storing one row per CDR3 protein. The sample carries roughly 160,000 distinct CDR3 sequences, about a tenth recorded once. Findings and limits, study-wide: At under 98% for CD4 and just over 85% for CD8, most primary-vaccination clones showed up again after the booster.

Germline-derived CDR1 and CDR2 are SGHVS and FQNEAQ. This CDR3 is 16 amino acids long. The J segment lost 7 bases and the V segment lost 5 bases, leaving 12 bases of the junction unmatched. This clonotype has a handful of counts. The antigen is undetermined. The clonotype was recovered from a young man who received the YFV17D yellow fever vaccine. The sequenced sample was CD8+ T cells sorted from PBMCs, obtained 45 days after the yellow fever booster vaccination. This rearrangement joins TRBV7-8 to TRBJ2-1; 9 positions agree with TRBD1. The CDR3 DNA is TGTGCCAGCAGCCCCGCGGACAGGGGAGGTAGGAATGAGCAGTTCTTC. Amino acid sequence: CASSPADRGGRNEQFF. The complete variable domain, with remaining parts taken from reference TRBV7-8 and TRBJ2-1, reads GAGVSQSPRYKVAKRGQDVALRCDPISGHVSLFWYQQALGQGPEFLTYFQNEAQLDKSGLPSDRFFAERPEGSVSTLKIQRTQQEDSAVYLCASSPADRGGRNEQFFGPGTRLTVL.